The rows below give T cell receptor beta chains drawn from one sample of a study of T cells in Graves' hyperthyroidism and ophthalmopathy. TCRdb processed the multiplex PCR reads anew with MiXCR; each CDR3 protein has one entry. The data contain about 590,000 distinct CDR3 sequences, approximately 15% of them singletons. Sequenced: blood. Receptors originate from a woman between 18 and 30 years old with Graves' ophthalmopathy. Each CDR3 is given with its conserved first and last residue. The D gene is left open where the match is weak. A row's size may be missing; if present it is once, few, many or a size class.

TRBJ2-7 | TRBD1 | many | TRBV6-1 | TGTGCCAGCAGTCCTCACAGGGGGTCGGTCTACGAGCAGTACTTC | CASSPHRGSVYEQYF
TRBJ2-1 | TRBD2 | NA | TRBV14 | TGTGCCAGCAGCCAAGATTGGACCACACACTGGCGGGAGTCGGCGGACAATGAGCAGTTCTTC | CASSQDWTTHWRESADNEQFF
TRBJ2-7 | TRBD2 | many | TRBV7-8 | TGTGCCAGCAGCTTAATGCTAGCGGGAGCAATAGAGCAGTACTTC | CASSLMLAGAIEQYF
TRBJ2-4 | NA | NA | TRBV4-1 | TGCGCCAGCAGCCAGCGTGGGTTGGCCAAAAACATTCAGTACTTC | CASSQRGLAKNIQYF
TRBJ1-2 | TRBD1 | many | TRBV27 | TGTGCCAGCAGGCGGACAGGGGAGAACTATGGCTACACCTTC | CASRRTGENYGYTF
TRBJ2-2 | TRBD2 | NA | TRBV12-3/TRBV12-4 | TGTGCCAGCAGTCCCTCGGCGGGAGCCCGAACCGGGGAGCTGTTTTTT | CASSPSAGARTGELFF
TRBJ2-7 | TRBD1 | once | TRBV20-1 | TGCAGTGCTAGAGATACCGGGACAGGGGCCTACGAGCAGTACTTC | CSARDTGTGAYEQYF
TRBJ2-7 | NA | few | TRBV6-5 | TGTGCCAGCAGTTACGAGAGAGGAACCTACGAGCAGTACTTC | CASSYERGTYEQYF
TRBJ1-1 | NA | few | TRBV5-1 | TGCGCCAGCAGCTTCCGTACAGGGAACACTGAAGCTTTCTTT | CASSFRTGNTEAFF
TRBJ1-4 | NA | many | TRBV2 | TGTGCCAGCAAGCTAAGTTCAACTAATGAAAAACTGTTTTTT | CASKLSSTNEKLFF
TRBJ2-1 | TRBD2 | many | TRBV5-1 | TGCGCCAGCAGCTGGGGGACTAGCGGGACTAACAATGAGCAGTTCTTC | CASSWGTSGTNNEQFF
TRBJ1-4 | NA | NA | TRBV7-9 | TGTGCCAGCAGCTCTCCTACTAAGGGGTCCTACAATGAAAAACTGTTTTTT | CASSSPTKGSYNEKLFF
TRBJ2-7 | NA | many | TRBV9 | TGTGCCAGCAGCGCCCCCGGGAACTCCTACGAGCAGTACTTC | CASSAPGNSYEQYF
TRBJ2-5 | TRBD2 | many | TRBV11-1 | TGTGCCAGCAGCCGTCGAAGCGGGACGTACCAAGAGACCCAGTACTTC | CASSRRSGTYQETQYF
TRBJ2-4 | NA | NA | TRBV27 | TGTGCCAGCAGTCCCCAGGAACTGTTAGCCAAAAACATTCAGTACTTC | CASSPQELLAKNIQYF
TRBJ2-5 | TRBD2 | many | TRBV10-3 | TGTGCCATCGGGTCCAAGCGGGAGGGAGAGACCCAGTACTTC | CAIGSKREGETQYF
TRBJ2-1 | NA | many | TRBV6-1 | TGTGCCACCACCCCTGAGGAGGAGCAGTTCTTC | CATTPEEEQFF
TRBJ2-1 | NA | many | TRBV20-1 | TGCAGTGCTGGACTAACGGGGAATGAGCAGTTCTTC | CSAGLTGNEQFF
TRBJ1-1 | NA | many | TRBV12-3/TRBV12-4 | TGTGCCAGCAGCCGCGGGTCACTTTCGAACACTGAAGCTTTCTTT | CASSRGSLSNTEAFF
TRBJ1-3 | NA | many | TRBV18 | TGTGCCAGCTCAGTTGACGGAATCTCTGGAAACACCATATATTTT | CASSVDGISGNTIYF
TRBJ1-1 | TRBD1 | many | TRBV20-1 | TGCAGTGCTAGAGACCCCCAGGGGGGGGTGAACACTGAAGCTTTCTTT | CSARDPQGGVNTEAFF
TRBJ2-1 | NA | many | TRBV11-3 | TGTGCCACCGATCCAGGGGCCGGGGCCTACAATGAGCAGTTCTTC | CATDPGAGAYNEQFF
TRBJ2-7 | NA | few | TRBV18 | TGTGCCAGCTCACTCCCGGGACATTCCTACGAGCAGTACTTC | CASSLPGHSYEQYF
TRBJ2-7 | TRBD1 | many | TRBV7-2 | TGTGCCAGCAGCTTAAGTTGGGACAGGGGTTCCTACGAGCAGTACTTC | CASSLSWDRGSYEQYF
TRBJ2-7 | NA | few | TRBV5-8 | TGTGCCAGCAGCGCGCGGACGGACATCTACGAGCAGTACTTC | CASSARTDIYEQYF
TRBJ1-5 | TRBD1 | NA | TRBV19 | TGTGCCACCTCCACAGGGGTTCAGCCCCAGCATTTT | CATSTGVQPQHF
TRBJ2-1 | TRBD2 | many | TRBV6-1 | TGTGCCAGCAGCCCGAGCGGGGACTACAATGAGCAGTTCTTC | CASSPSGDYNEQFF
TRBJ2-6 | TRBD2 | NA | TRBV3-1 | TGTGCCAGCACCACCGGGGGGATTAGGGGGGCCAACGTCCTGACTTTC | CASTTGGIRGANVLTF
TRBJ2-3 | TRBD2 | few | TRBV7-7 | TGTGCTAGCAGCACTCAAGCGGGAACTTCTAGCACAGATACGCAGTATTTT | CASSTQAGTSSTDTQYF
TRBJ1-5 | NA | NA | TRBV12-3/TRBV12-4 | TGTGCCAGCAGTCCCTCGGTCGGACAATTCAATCAGCCCCAGCATTTT | CASSPSVGQFNQPQHF
TRBJ1-2 | TRBD1 | many | TRBV2 | TGTGCCAGCAAGGGGGCGCTTGTTAATGGCTACACCTTC | CASKGALVNGYTF
TRBJ1-5 | NA | NA | TRBV7-9 | TGTGCCAGCAGCTTTCTAGATTTGACCCAGCATTTT | CASSFLDLTQHF
TRBJ2-7 | TRBD2 | many | TRBV5-8 | TGTGCCAGCAGCTTGGGCGGGAGGGCCGTGGTTGCCGAGCAGTACTTC | CASSLGGRAVVAEQYF
TRBJ1-2 | NA | NA | TRBV9 | TGTGCCAGCAGCGTAGGCCACAGGGCCCTAGGCTATGGCTACACCTTC | CASSVGHRALGYGYTF
TRBJ2-3 | NA | many | TRBV11-2 | TGTGCCAGCAGCTTCCCCGGAGACACAGATACGCAGTATTTT | CASSFPGDTDTQYF
TRBJ1-2 | TRBD1 | many | TRBV20-1 | TGCAGTGCCCCCACAGGGGATTATGGCTACACCTTC | CSAPTGDYGYTF
TRBJ2-5 | NA | many | TRBV3-1 | TGTGCCAGCAGCCAAAACCCGGGTAGGGAGACCCAGTACTTC | CASSQNPGRETQYF
TRBJ1-2 | NA | many | TRBV30 | TGTGCCTGGACTTTGGGCCTCGACTATGGCTACACCTTC | CAWTLGLDYGYTF
TRBJ1-1 | NA | many | TRBV10-3 | TGTGCCATCAGTGCCTTAGGAGGGAGCGGGGGAGCTTTCTTT | CAISALGGSGGAFF
TRBJ2-5 | NA | many | TRBV7-8 | TGTGCCAGCAGCTTACTCGACTACAAGGAGACCCAGTACTTC | CASSLLDYKETQYF
TRBJ2-7 | TRBD1 | many | TRBV11-3 | TGTGCCAGCAGCAACCGGGACAGGGTCTCCTACGAGCAGTACTTC | CASSNRDRVSYEQYF
TRBJ1-6 | NA | NA | TRBV4-3 | TGCGCCAGCAGCCAAGGGCGGGGGAATAATTCACCCCTCCACTTT | CASSQGRGNNSPLHF
TRBJ2-2 | NA | many | TRBV7-8 | TGTGCCAGCAGCTTAGGGCTAGCTAACACCGGGGAGCTGTTTTTT | CASSLGLANTGELFF
TRBJ2-5 | NA | few | TRBV24-1 | TGTGCCACCAGTGACCACCCCTGGAGGTCTCAGGGGACCCAGTACTTC | CATSDHPWRSQGTQYF
TRBJ2-6 | NA | NA | TRBV2 | TGTGCCAGCAGTGAGAGACCTGGGGCCAACGTCCTGACTTTC | CASSERPGANVLTF
TRBJ2-5 | NA | many | TRBV11-2 | TGTGCCAGCAGCCCTATCACAACGACAGTCCGGCAAGGGACCCAGTACTTC | CASSPITTTVRQGTQYF
TRBJ1-1 | NA | NA | TRBV30 | TGTGCCTGGAGGCTAGGATGGGTACAGGGCCGGGGGGCGAACACTGAAGCTTTCTTT | CAWRLGWVQGRGANTEAFF
TRBJ1-6 | NA | NA | TRBV19 | TGTGCCAGTAGTCCCGTTGGAGATTCACCCCTCCACTTT | CASSPVGDSPLHF
TRBJ2-7 | TRBD2 | many | TRBV3-1 | TGTGCCAGCAGCCTCCTGGAAGCGGGGGTACGGCAGTACTTC | CASSLLEAGVRQYF
TRBJ2-7 | NA | many | TRBV30 | TGTGCCTGGAGTGTGGGACATAGCTACGAGCAGTACTTC | CAWSVGHSYEQYF
TRBJ1-2 | TRBD1 | NA | TRBV24-1 | TGTGCCACCAGTGAACCGGACAGGGGATCTAACTATGGCTACACCTTC | CATSEPDRGSNYGYTF
TRBJ2-7 | NA | many | TRBV7-8 | TGTGCCAGCAGCATAAGGTCACGCACCTACGAGCAGTACTTC | CASSIRSRTYEQYF